The 29 T cell receptor beta chains in this list originate from one sample, sequenced in a study of OX40 agonist ivuxolimab in advanced cancers. Libraries were prepared by immunoSEQ multiplex PCR; TCRdb keeps only in-frame clonotypes and omits some of them. The table has tens of thousands of clones, 87% seen once. The specimen was CD4+ or CD8+ T cells sorted from blood, collected in a trial of the OX40 agonist ivuxolimab. The receptors were sampled from an adult with an advanced solid tumor such as melanoma, head and neck, liver or kidney cancer.

The chain carries TRBV28 and TRBJ1-1; a weak D match, TRBD1 (5 bases). V lost 5 bases and J lost 6, with 16 bases in between. CDR1 and CDR2 (germline): MDHEN, SYDVKM. This CDR3 spans 14 amino acids. The chain's CDR3 is CASSLQEGRAEAFF. DNA for the CDR3: TGTGCCAGCAGTCTACAGGAGGGGAGGGCTGAAGCTTTCTTT.

The gene calls are TRBV15 and TRBJ2-7; 11 bases align to TRBD2. This CDR3 is built from 15 residues. Germline V gene lookup returns CDR1 LNHNV and CDR2 YYDKDF (reference sequence). The trim removed 1 base at V and 2 bases at J, leaving 1 base unmatched. CDR3 in DNA: TGTGCCACCAGCAGAGTGACTAGCGGGGCCTACGAGCAGTACTTC. Its translation is CATSRVTSGAYEQYF.

The CDR3 sequence is CASSPGGKFYEQYV. CDR3 nucleotides: TGTGCCAGCTCACCGGGGGGGAAATTCTACGAGCAGTACGTC. This chain connects TRBV18 to TRBJ2-7, with 7 bases that match TRBD2. Trimming took 3 bases from V and 3 from J; bases not matched to a gene: 5. The germline V gene has CDR1 KGHSH and CDR2 LQKENI. The CDR3 totals 14 residues.

This clone was seen only once. The rearrangement uses TRBV9 and TRBJ2-7; D ambiguous. The CDR3 spans 15 residues. Germline V gene lookup returns CDR1 SGDLS and CDR2 YYNGEE. The ends were cut back, 4 bases at V and 2 bases at J, with 16 bases in the middle. In DNA form, the CDR3 reads TGTGCCAGCAGCACAAGAAAGGGATGGGCCTACGAGCAGTACGTC. Encoded protein: CASSTRKGWAYEQYV.

This chain connects TRBV30 to TRBJ1-3, with D possibly being TRBD1 (5 bases). This CDR3 spans 15 amino acids. Trimming took 0 bases from V and 0 from J, leaving 9 bases between them. CDR1 GTSNPN and CDR2 SVGIG come from the germline V gene (reference sequence). This CDR3 is CAWSVRGSSGNTIYF. CDR3 nucleotides: TGTGCCTGGAGTGTACGGGGGTCCTCTGGAAACACCATATATTTT.

The CDR3 reads CASSSDSYRAEAFF. CDR3 coding DNA: TGTGCCAGCTCATCCGACAGTTATAGGGCTGAAGCTTTCTTT. The J gene is TRBJ1-1, the V gene TRBV18; D might be TRBD1 (5 bases). CDR3 length equals 14 residues. V was cut by 5 bases and J by 6 bases, with 16 bases left in between. Germline loops: CDR1 KGHSH, CDR2 LQKENI. Using reference TRBV18 and TRBJ1-1 for the parts outside the CDR3, the full variable domain is NAGVMQNPRHLVRRRGQEARLRCSPMKGHSHVYWYRQLPEEGLKFMVYLQKENIIDESGMPKERFSAEFPKEGPSILRIQQVVRGDSAAYFCASSSDSYRAEAFFGQGTRLTVV.

The genes are TRBV29-1 and TRBJ2-3, with D tentatively TRBD1 or TRBD2 (5 bases each). Germline V CDR1 and CDR2: SQVTM, ANQGSEA. V lost 3 bases, J lost 0 bases, and 16 bases lay in between. The CDR3 is 16 amino acids. CDR3 nucleotides: TGCAGCGTTGATGGGGGACGGGGAACTAGCACAGATACGCAGTATTTT. Translating gives CSVDGGRGTSTDTQYF.

The gene calls are TRBV5-1 and TRBJ1-2; no clear D. This CDR3 region has 14 residues. Trimming pared 0 bases from V and 5 bases from J, leaving 11 bases between. CDR1 and CDR2 (germline): SGHRS, YFSETQ. The CDR3 region has the DNA TGCGCCAGCAGCTTGGGGCCCAACGAATATGGCTACACCTTC. Its protein is CASSLGPNEYGYTF.

The chain employs TRBV4-3 and TRBJ1-1, with D uncertain. The V gene's germline CDR1 is LGHNA and CDR2 YSLEER. V shed 0 bases and J shed 4 bases, with 9 bases lying between them. This CDR3 is 14 amino acids long. The CDR3 region is CASSQDGKSTEAFF. In DNA, the CDR3 is TGCGCCAGCAGCCAAGACGGGAAGTCCACTGAAGCTTTCTTT.

This clone qualifies as medium-sized. The CDR3 DNA sequence: TGTGCCAGCAGCCAAGAGAAGGGGGCGAGCACTGAAGCTTTCTTT. Amino acid sequence: CASSQEKGASTEAFF. The chain is built from TRBV4-2 and TRBJ1-1, with 7 bases fitting TRBD1. This CDR3 region has 15 residues. The germline CDR1 and CDR2 sequences are LGHNA and YNFKEQ. V was clipped by 0 bases and J by 4 bases; unmatched bases: 5.

The chain joins TRBV30 to TRBJ1-2; TRBD1 might be the D (6 bases). The length of the CDR3 is 14 residues. CDR1 and CDR2 (germline): GTSNPN, SVGIG (reference sequence). The V gene lost 2 bases and the J gene lost 2 bases, with 12 bases spanning the gap. CDR3 loop: CAWSSIGGNYGYTF. The CDR3 DNA reads TGTGCCTGGAGTTCAATAGGGGGGAACTATGGCTACACCTTC.

The chain carries TRBV27 and TRBJ1-4, with 10 bases fitting TRBD1. Germline trimming cut 1 base from V and 7 bases from J; bases unmatched to any gene: 3. The germline CDR1 and CDR2 sequences are MNHEY and SMNVEV (reference sequence). CDR3 length: 15 residues. Here the CDR3 DNA reads TGTGCCAGCAGTTTATGGGGGACAGGGGCTGAAAAACTGTTTTTT. Translation gives CASSLWGTGAEKLFF.

This clone came up once. The CDR3 spells CASSFEGQGYNEQFF. CDR3 bases: TGTGCCAGCAGCTTTGAAGGACAGGGTTACAATGAGCAGTTCTTC. The V and J genes are TRBV5-5 and TRBJ2-1; 8 bases map to TRBD1. Trimming removed 2 bases from V and 4 bases from J; junction bases left unmatched: 5. In germline, CDR1 is SGHKS, CDR2 YYEKEE (reference sequence). CDR3 size: 15 residues.

The chain links TRBV4-1 to TRBJ2-5; 11 bases line up with TRBD1. V trimming: 6 bases; J trimming: 5 bases; junction bases outside the gene matches: 8. The germline V gene encodes CDR1 MGHRA and CDR2 YSYEKL. This CDR3 is built from 15 residues. This CDR3 is CASSSPGQGGETQYF. Written as DNA, the CDR3 is TGCGCCAGCAGTTCACCGGGACAGGGGGGGGAGACCCAGTACTTC.

V usage is TRBV4-1 and J usage is TRBJ1-1, with TRBD1 matching 7 bases. Trimming removed 2 bases from V and 1 base from J; junction bases left unmatched: 13. Germline V lookup: CDR1 MGHRA, CDR2 YSYEKL. This CDR3 has 18 amino acids. The CDR3 spells CASSQLVLIRGANTEAFF. The CDR3 DNA is TGCGCCAGCAGCCAATTGGTGTTGATCAGGGGGGCGAACACTGAAGCTTTCTTT.

The rearrangement links TRBV7-9 to TRBJ2-6, with 8 positions matching TRBD2. Per germline, CDR1 SEHNR and CDR2 FQNEAQ (reference sequence). V lost 5 bases, J lost 2 bases, and 5 bases stayed unmatched. The CDR3 is made up of 16 amino acids. CDR3 residues: CASSLGAGAGANVLTF. The CDR3 coding sequence is TGTGCCAGCAGCCTTGGAGCGGGAGCTGGGGCCAACGTCCTGACTTTC.

The chain combines TRBV6-5 with TRBJ2-7; D may be TRBD1 (5 bases). The CDR3 sequence is 14 residues long. Looked up from germline, CDR1 is MNHEY and CDR2 is SVGAGI. The V gene lost 0 bases and the J gene lost 0 bases, with 6 bases spanning the gap. For the CDR3, the DNA is TGTGCCAGCAGTTACTCCAGGGCCTCCTACGAGCAGTACTTC. It translates to CASSYSRASYEQYF.

CDR3 protein: CASSLLPNYGYTF. CDR3 nucleotide sequence: TGTGCCAGCAGTCTCCTTCCTAACTATGGCTACACCTTC. The chain has TRBV25-1 and TRBJ1-2, with D unclear. V was trimmed by 5 bases and J by 0 bases, leaving 7 bases between them. The CDR3 sequence is 13 residues long. CDR1 is MGHDK and CDR2 is SYGVNS in the germline V gene.

The gene calls are TRBV5-1 and TRBJ1-1; tentative D call: TRBD1 (5 bases). The CDR3 consists of 13 residues. The germline V gene encodes CDR1 SGHRS and CDR2 YFSETQ. Trimming pared 4 bases from V and 4 bases from J, leaving 11 bases between. CDR3 DNA sequence: TGCGCCAGCAGCCGGGAGGGGAGCACTGAAGCTTTCTTT. Protein product: CASSREGSTEAFF.

DNA for the CDR3: TGCGCCAGCAGGACAGGCGCCTCTGGAAACACCATATATTTT. Translated, it gives CASRTGASGNTIYF. The gene calls are TRBV5-1 and TRBJ1-3; TRBD1 might be the D (6 bases). V lost 5 bases to trimming and J lost 0 bases, with 9 bases between them. CDR3 length: 14 residues. CDR1 SGHRS and CDR2 YFSETQ come from the germline V gene.

The table lists this clone with a count of one. The genes are TRBV6-4 and TRBJ2-6; D may be TRBD1 or TRBD2 (5 bases each). Trimming left V 0 bases short and J 2 bases short, with 5 bases between. The germline V gene encodes CDR1 MRHNA and CDR2 SNTAGT. The CDR3 covers 15 residues. The CDR3 coding sequence is TGTGCCAGCAGTGACTCGGGGGCTGGGGCCAACGTCCTGACTTTC. Protein product: CASSDSGAGANVLTF.

The V gene is TRBV27, the J gene TRBJ1-6, with no clear D. V dropped 10 bases and J dropped 4 bases, with 14 bases sitting between them. The CDR3 is 14 residues long. CDR1 is MNHEY and CDR2 is SMNVEV in the germline V gene (reference sequence). CDR3 in amino acids: CATSIRPYNSPLHF. DNA for the CDR3: TGTGCCACCTCGATACGGCCTTATAATTCACCCCTCCACTTT.

V usage is TRBV10-3 and J usage is TRBJ2-1; 13 bases fit TRBD2. CDR1 is ENHRY and CDR2 is SYGVKD in the germline V gene. The CDR3 is made up of 17 amino acids. V was pared by 0 bases and J by 9 bases, with 8 bases of the junction left unmatched. CDR3: CAISESQGLAGASEQFF. For the CDR3, the DNA is TGTGCCATCAGTGAGTCGCAAGGACTAGCGGGAGCCAGTGAGCAGTTCTTC.

The V call is TRBV6-5, the J call TRBJ1-3, with TRBD1 identical over 8 bases. The germline CDR1 and CDR2 sequences are MNHEY and SVGAGI. The J segment lost 15 bases and the V segment lost 2 bases, leaving 9 bases of the junction unmatched. The CDR3 has 13 amino acids. The CDR3 is CASSYGQGYGTYF. The CDR3 coding sequence is TGTGCCAGCAGTTACGGACAGGGATACGGGACATATTTT.

This clone was counted a few times. The chain has TRBV10-3 and TRBJ2-7; 12 bases match TRBD1. Germline-derived CDR1 and CDR2 are ENHRY and SYGVKD. The V gene end was trimmed by 6 bases and the J gene end by 2 bases; junction bases not matched to a gene: 5. This CDR3 comprises 15 residues. CDR3 nucleotides: TGTGCCATCAGAGCCGGGACAGGGGGCGCCTACGAGCAGTACTTC. Translated: CAIRAGTGGAYEQYF.

This clone appeared a single time. The genes are TRBV5-1 and TRBJ2-3, with unresolved D. The CDR3 consists of 14 residues. V was pared by 0 bases and J by 1 base, with 6 bases between. CDR1 and CDR2 from the germline V gene are SGHRS and YFSETQ. In nucleotides, the CDR3 is TGCGCCAGCAGCTTGGAGCCGGGCACAGATACGCAGTATTTT. This gives the protein CASSLEPGTDTQYF.

The chain recombines TRBV30 with TRBJ2-2; possible D gene TRBD2, 6 bases. CDR1 and CDR2 from the germline V gene are GTSNPN and SVGIG (reference sequence). The V end was cut by 7 bases, the J end by 7 bases, with 16 bases between. This CDR3 is built from 13 residues. In DNA form, the CDR3 reads TGTGCCTTCGGAGGGGCGAAAGACGGGGAGCTGTTTTTT. Translation: CAFGGAKDGELFF.

V gene TRBV28 combines with J gene TRBJ1-2; 9 positions match TRBD1. Germline V lookup: CDR1 MDHEN, CDR2 SYDVKM. With 3 bases clipped from V and 4 bases from J, the junction kept 9 bases outside the gene matches. This CDR3 is built from 16 residues. The CDR3 DNA reads TGTGCCAGCAGTTTCCGACAGGGGGTAGGCGGCTATGGCTACACCTTC. It yields the protein CASSFRQGVGGYGYTF.

The J gene is TRBJ2-3, the V gene TRBV19; 8 nucleotides match TRBD1. Unmatched junction bases numbered 6, after V lost 4 bases and J lost 3 bases. Germline V CDR1 and CDR2: LNHDA, SQIVND (reference sequence). The CDR3 extends over 15 amino acids. Written as DNA, the CDR3 is TGTGCCAGTAGTAAACCGGGACAGGTAACAGATACGCAGTATTTT. This translates into CASSKPGQVTDTQYF.